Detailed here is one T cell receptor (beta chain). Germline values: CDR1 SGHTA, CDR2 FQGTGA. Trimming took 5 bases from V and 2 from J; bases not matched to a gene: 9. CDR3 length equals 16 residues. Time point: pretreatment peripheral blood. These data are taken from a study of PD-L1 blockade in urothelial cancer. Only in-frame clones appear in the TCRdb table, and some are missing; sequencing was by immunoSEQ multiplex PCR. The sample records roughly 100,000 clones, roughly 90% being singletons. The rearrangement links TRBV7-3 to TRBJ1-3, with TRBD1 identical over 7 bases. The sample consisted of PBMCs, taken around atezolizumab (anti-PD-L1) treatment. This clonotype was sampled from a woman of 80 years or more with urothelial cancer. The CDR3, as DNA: TGTGCCAGCAGCACCCGACAGGGAAAAACTGGAAACACCATATATTTT. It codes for CASSTRQGKTGNTIYF.